Below are 22 T cell receptor beta chains sequenced from a single sample in a study of PD-L1 blockade in urothelial cancer. The repertoire was sequenced with immunoSEQ multiplex PCR; TCRdb's copy has only in-frame clones and lacks some. The sample contains about 29,000 clones, 70% to 90% of which appear only once. The material was PBMCs, obtained around atezolizumab (anti-PD-L1) treatment. Source of these receptors: a man aged 50-59 years with urothelial cancer.

In its sample, this clone was seen a few times. This sequence joins TRBV9 and TRBJ1-2, with TRBD1 matching 8 bases. The germline gives CDR1 SGDLS, CDR2 YYNGEE. V lost 0 bases and J lost 7; bases outside the gene matches: 11. The CDR3 length is 16 residues. The CDR3 is CASSVAAQGAPSGYTF. CDR3 sequence (DNA): TGTGCCAGCAGCGTAGCGGCCCAGGGGGCTCCGTCTGGCTACACCTTC.

The V and J genes are TRBV20-1 and TRBJ2-1; no reliable D call. Looked up from germline, CDR1 is DFQATT and CDR2 is SNEGSKA (reference sequence). With 5 bases removed from V and 9 bases from J, the gap between germline ends came to 8 bases. This CDR3 has 10 amino acids. The CDR3 DNA sequence: TGCAGTGCTCCCCACGGTGAGCAGTTCTTC. As protein: CSAPHGEQFF.

CDR3 bases: TGCGCCAGCAGCTGGTCTAGCGGGGGGGCTGAGACCCAGTACTTC. Translation gives CASSWSSGGAETQYF. V is TRBV5-1 and J is TRBJ2-5; 12 positions match TRBD2. The CDR3 is 15 amino acids. CDR1 and CDR2 (germline): SGHRS, YFSETQ. V was clipped by 3 bases and J by 5 bases; unmatched bases: 5.

The rearrangement uses TRBV9 and TRBJ2-6; D gene ambiguous. V lost 0 bases and J 6 bases, leaving 7 bases between the germline ends. Germline V lookup: CDR1 SGDLS, CDR2 YYNGEE. The CDR3 runs 14 residues. The DNA for the CDR3 is TGTGCCAGCAGCGTAGATTCGTTGGCCAACGTCCTGACTTTC. Its translation is CASSVDSLANVLTF.

The chain's CDR3 is CASQVRDSRFNEQFF. The DNA for the CDR3 is TGTGCCAGCCAAGTCCGGGACAGTCGCTTCAATGAGCAGTTCTTC. The rearrangement uses TRBV19 and TRBJ2-1, with 7 bases that match TRBD1. The CDR3 has 15 amino acids. CDR1 and CDR2 from the germline V gene are LNHDA and SQIVND (reference sequence). V lost 9 bases to trimming and J lost 6 bases; unmatched junction nucleotides: 14.

V gene TRBV5-1 combines with J gene TRBJ1-1; 10 nucleotides match TRBD1. V trimming: 2 bases; J trimming: 3 bases; junction bases outside the gene matches: 7. The CDR3 is made up of 16 amino acids. Germline V gives CDR1 SGHRS, CDR2 YFSETQ. The CDR3 region has the DNA TGCGCCAGCAGCTTCCGACAGGGGGCTTTGGACACTGAAGCTTTCTTT. As protein: CASSFRQGALDTEAFF.

This chain links TRBV27 with TRBJ2-3, with 12 bases fitting TRBD1. The CDR3 extends over 16 amino acids. Germline V CDR1 and CDR2: MNHEY, SMNVEV (reference sequence). J gave up 4 bases and V 11 bases, and 13 bases lay outside the gene matches. CDR3: CAVRDRGPHNPDTQYF. The CDR3 DNA sequence: TGTGCCGTCAGGGACAGGGGGCCTCACAATCCAGATACGCAGTATTTT.

The rearrangement links TRBV27 to TRBJ1-4, with no clear D. Germline values: CDR1 MNHEY, CDR2 SMNVEV (reference sequence). V was trimmed by 7 bases and J by 4 bases, leaving 10 bases between them. The CDR3 runs to 13 residues. The CDR3 DNA sequence: TGTGCCAGCAAGCGGAAGAATAATGAAAAACTGTTTTTT. It is translated as CASKRKNNEKLFF.

The DNA of the CDR3 is TGTGCCAGCAGCTCGGGGACTAGCGGGGGGAAGGAGCAGTACTTC. Protein: CASSSGTSGGKEQYF. The chain has TRBV7-9 and TRBJ2-7, with TRBD2 identical over 15 bases. The junction had 5 bases not matched to a gene; V was cut back by 4 bases and J by 7 bases. CDR1 and CDR2 (germline): SEHNR, FQNEAQ (reference sequence). The CDR3 has 15 amino acids.

This clone was observed a single time. This chain connects TRBV20-1 to TRBJ2-1, with D uncertain. In germline, CDR1 is DFQATT, CDR2 SNEGSKA (reference sequence). CDR3 length: 11 amino acids. Trimming removed 6 bases at V and 4 bases at J, with 7 bases between. Written as DNA, the CDR3 is TGCAGTGCCGTCCTATACAATGAGCAGTTCTTC. It yields the protein CSAVLYNEQFF.

The V gene is TRBV7-9, the J gene TRBJ2-7; 8 bases align to TRBD2. The V gene end was trimmed by 8 bases and the J gene end by 3 bases; junction bases not matched to a gene: 12. Germline V gene data show CDR1 as SEHNR and CDR2 as FQNEAQ (reference sequence). The CDR3 spans 15 residues. The CDR3 DNA follows: TGTGCCAGCGGACGTAGCGGGGTCTCATTCTACGAGCAGTACTTC. This gives the protein CASGRSGVSFYEQYF.

This chain links TRBV5-1 with TRBJ2-2; the D gene is possibly TRBD2 (5 bases). V was clipped by 4 bases and J by 5 bases, with 21 bases between them. CDR1 is SGHRS, CDR2 YFSETQ, per germline. The length of the CDR3 is 17 residues. The CDR3 sequence: CASSPIVTGVGTGELFF. The CDR3 nucleotides read TGCGCCAGCAGCCCCATCGTCACCGGGGTGGGGACCGGGGAGCTGTTTTTT. Supplemented by reference TRBV5-1 and TRBJ2-2, the full variable domain reads KAGVTQTPRYLIKTRGQQVTLSCSPISGHRSVSWYQQTPGQGLQFLFEYFSETQRNKGNFPGRFSGRQFSNSRSEMNVSTLELGDSALYLCASSPIVTGVGTGELFFGEGSRLTVL.

The chain combines TRBV10-3 with TRBJ2-7, with 7 nucleotides matching TRBD2. The CDR3 is 16 residues long. The germline CDR1 and CDR2 sequences are ENHRY and SYGVKD. Trimming removed 0 bases from V and 2 bases from J; junction bases left unmatched: 7. Written as DNA, the CDR3 is TGTGCCATCAGTGAGTCGAAAGAGCGGGGCACCTACGAGCAGTACTTC. It codes for CAISESKERGTYEQYF.

This rearrangement joins TRBV4-1 to TRBJ2-7; D remains ambiguous. Germline V gene sequence: CDR1 MGHRA, CDR2 YSYEKL. CDR3 length equals 14 residues. Trimming pared 4 bases from V and 0 bases from J, leaving 10 bases between. The CDR3 loop is CASSLLILSYEQYF. The CDR3, as DNA: TGCGCCAGCAGCCTCCTAATCCTCTCCTACGAGCAGTACTTC.

This clone was seen a few times. This chain connects TRBV19 to TRBJ1-6; D is undetermined. Looked up from germline, CDR1 is LNHDA and CDR2 is SQIVND (reference sequence). There are 12 residues in the CDR3. With 7 bases removed from V and 7 bases from J, the gap between germline ends came to 8 bases. The CDR3 spells CASKTGNSPLHF. Here the CDR3 DNA reads TGTGCCAGTAAGACGGGGAATTCACCCCTCCACTTT.

This clone was observed a handful of times. V gene TRBV27 combines with J gene TRBJ1-1; a possible D gene is TRBD1 (6 bases). The CDR3 loop spans 13 amino acids. Germline CDR1 reads MNHEY; CDR2 reads SMNVEV (reference sequence). Trimming stripped 2 bases from V and 8 bases from J, with 12 bases between. The CDR3 loop reads CASSLPMTGEAFF. CDR3 coding DNA: TGTGCCAGCAGTTTACCGATGACAGGAGAAGCTTTCTTT.

The chain couples TRBV2 to TRBJ2-5; maybe TRBD1 (5 bases). CDR3 size: 11 residues. Germline assignment: CDR1 SNHLY and CDR2 FYNNEI. Trimming took off 8 bases at V and 4 bases at J, with 8 bases between the two ends. Here the CDR3 DNA reads TGTGCCAGCGGCCAGGGAGAGACCCAGTACTTC. It specifies CASGQGETQYF.

This clone has only one observation. The chain uses TRBV10-1 and TRBJ2-1, with TRBD2 identical over 7 bases. Trimming took 4 bases from V and 12 from J; bases not matched to a gene: 9. Germline V gene data show CDR1 as WNHNN and CDR2 as SYGVQD (reference sequence). This CDR3 comprises 13 residues. The CDR3 loop is CASSASRGGGQFF. CDR3 in DNA: TGCGCCAGCAGTGCCTCCCGTGGGGGGGGGCAGTTCTTC.

This chain links TRBV5-1 with TRBJ1-6, with D perhaps matching TRBD1 (5 bases). Trimming removed 0 bases at V and 8 bases at J, with 18 bases between. The germline CDR1 and CDR2 sequences are SGHRS and YFSETQ. This CDR3 is 17 amino acids long. The DNA of the CDR3 is TGCGCCAGCAGCTTGGGACTGGGAGGGGCCGGGTATTCACCCCTCCACTTT. Translation gives CASSLGLGGAGYSPLHF.

J is TRBJ2-3 and V is TRBV11-2; the match to TRBD2 covers 7 bases. V shed 0 bases, J shed 2 bases, and the junction held 11 bases outside the gene matches. The CDR3 totals 18 residues. CDR1 is SGHAT, CDR2 FQNNGV, per germline. CDR3 coding DNA: TGTGCCAGCAGCTTAGATATATGGCAGCGGGGACTCACAGATACGCAGTATTTT. It specifies CASSLDIWQRGLTDTQYF. The full variable domain, in which reference TRBV11-2 and TRBJ2-3 provide the parts outside the CDR3, is EAGVAQSPRYKIIEKRQSVAFWCNPISGHATLYWYQQILGQGPKLLIQFQNNGVVDDSQLPKDRFSAERLKGVDSTLKIQPAKLEDSAVYLCASSLDIWQRGLTDTQYFGPGTRLTVL.

V and J are TRBV5-1 and TRBJ2-7, with 13 bases lining up with TRBD2. This CDR3 has 15 amino acids. Germline V gene data show CDR1 as SGHRS and CDR2 as YFSETQ. The J segment lost 4 bases and the V segment lost 4 bases, leaving 5 bases of the junction unmatched. CDR3 in DNA: TGCGCCAGCAGCCCCGGGACTAGCGGGATTTACGAGCAGTACTTC. Encoded protein: CASSPGTSGIYEQYF.

The chain couples TRBV2 to TRBJ1-5; D might be TRBD1 (5 bases). This CDR3 has 14 residues. Germline CDR1 and CDR2: SNHLY and FYNNEI. V was cut by 1 base and J by 9 bases, with 13 bases left in between. CDR3 bases: TGTGCCAGCAGTGAAGTAGGCGGGGGTGGGCCCCAGCATTTT. Amino acids: CASSEVGGGGPQHF.